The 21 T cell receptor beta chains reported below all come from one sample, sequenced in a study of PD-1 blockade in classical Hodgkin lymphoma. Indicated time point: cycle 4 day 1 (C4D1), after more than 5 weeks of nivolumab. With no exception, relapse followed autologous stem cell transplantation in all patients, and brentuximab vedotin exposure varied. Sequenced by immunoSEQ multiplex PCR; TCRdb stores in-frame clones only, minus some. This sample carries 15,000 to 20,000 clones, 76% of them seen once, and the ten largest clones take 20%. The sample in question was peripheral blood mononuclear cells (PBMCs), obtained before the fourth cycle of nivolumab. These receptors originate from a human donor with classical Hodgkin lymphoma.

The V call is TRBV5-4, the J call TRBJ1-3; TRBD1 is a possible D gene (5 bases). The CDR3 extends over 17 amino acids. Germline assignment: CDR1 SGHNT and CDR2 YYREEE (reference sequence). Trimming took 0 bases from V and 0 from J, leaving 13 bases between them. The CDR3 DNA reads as TGTGCCAGCAGCTTGGGTATCTCCGGGGGCTCTGGAAACACCATATATTTT. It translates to CASSLGISGGSGNTIYF. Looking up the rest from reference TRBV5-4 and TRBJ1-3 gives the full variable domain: ETGVTQSPTHLIKTRGQQVTLRCSSQSGHNTVSWYQQALGQGPQFIFQYYREEENGRGNFPPRFSGLQFPNYSSELNVNALELDDSALYLCASSLGISGGSGNTIYFGEGSWLTVV.

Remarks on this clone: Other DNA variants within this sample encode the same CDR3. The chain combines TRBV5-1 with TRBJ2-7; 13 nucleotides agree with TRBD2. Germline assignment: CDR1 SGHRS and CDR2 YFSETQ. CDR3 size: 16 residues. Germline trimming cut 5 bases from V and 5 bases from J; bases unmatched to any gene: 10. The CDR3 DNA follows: TGCGCCAGCAGTCCGGGACTAGCGGGACACGGGAACGAGCAGTACTTC. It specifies CASSPGLAGHGNEQYF.

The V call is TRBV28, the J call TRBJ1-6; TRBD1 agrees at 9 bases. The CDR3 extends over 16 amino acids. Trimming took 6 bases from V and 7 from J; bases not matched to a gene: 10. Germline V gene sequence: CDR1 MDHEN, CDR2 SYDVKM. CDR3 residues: CASSSVDRGRNSPLHF. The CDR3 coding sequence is TGTGCCAGCAGCTCTGTGGACAGGGGTAGGAATTCACCCCTCCACTTT.

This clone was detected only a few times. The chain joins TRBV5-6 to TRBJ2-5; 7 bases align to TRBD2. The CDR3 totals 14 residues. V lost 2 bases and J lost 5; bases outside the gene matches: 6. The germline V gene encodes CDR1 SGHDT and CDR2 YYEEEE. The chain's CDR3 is CASSFFMGGETQYF. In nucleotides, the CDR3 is TGTGCCAGCAGCTTTTTTATGGGAGGGGAGACCCAGTACTTC.

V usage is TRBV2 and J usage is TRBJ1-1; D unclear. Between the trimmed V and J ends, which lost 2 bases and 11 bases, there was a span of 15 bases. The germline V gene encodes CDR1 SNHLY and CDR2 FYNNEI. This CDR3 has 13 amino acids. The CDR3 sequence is CASSELGKGRAFF. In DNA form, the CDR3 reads TGTGCCAGCAGTGAATTGGGAAAGGGTAGGGCTTTCTTT.

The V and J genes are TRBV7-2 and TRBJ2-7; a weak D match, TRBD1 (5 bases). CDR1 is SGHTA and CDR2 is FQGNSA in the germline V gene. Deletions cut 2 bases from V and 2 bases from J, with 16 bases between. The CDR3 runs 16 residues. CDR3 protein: CASSLRTGDLPYEQYF. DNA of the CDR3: TGTGCCAGCAGCTTACGAACAGGAGACCTTCCCTACGAGCAGTACTTC.

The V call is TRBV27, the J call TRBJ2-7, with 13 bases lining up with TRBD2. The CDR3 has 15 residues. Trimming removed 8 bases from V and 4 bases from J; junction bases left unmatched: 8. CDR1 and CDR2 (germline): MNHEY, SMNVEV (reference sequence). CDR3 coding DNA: TGTGCCAGCCGCCCGGGACTAGCGGGATCATACGAGCAGTACTTC. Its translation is CASRPGLAGSYEQYF.

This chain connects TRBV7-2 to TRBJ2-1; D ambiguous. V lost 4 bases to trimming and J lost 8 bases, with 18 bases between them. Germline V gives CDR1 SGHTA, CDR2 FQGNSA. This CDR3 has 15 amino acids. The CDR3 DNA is TGTGCCAGCAGCTCGGAAGGGATCAGGAAACATGAGCAGTTCTTC. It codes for CASSSEGIRKHEQFF.

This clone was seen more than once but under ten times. CDR3 coding DNA: TGTGCCAGCAGCTTAGAGTGGAGGGGCGAGCAGTACTTC. This encodes CASSLEWRGEQYF. V is TRBV7-2 and J is TRBJ2-7; possibly TRBD2 for D (6 bases). The CDR3 consists of 13 residues. Trimming removed 1 base from V and 6 bases from J, with 10 bases in between. In germline, CDR1 is SGHTA, CDR2 FQGNSA.

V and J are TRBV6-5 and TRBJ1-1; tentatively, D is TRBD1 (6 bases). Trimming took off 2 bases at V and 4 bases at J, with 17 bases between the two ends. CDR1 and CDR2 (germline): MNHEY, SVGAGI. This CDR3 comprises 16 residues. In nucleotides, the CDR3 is TGTGCCAGCAGTTACCTTCCCCAGGGGATGGGCACTGAAGCTTTCTTT. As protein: CASSYLPQGMGTEAFF.

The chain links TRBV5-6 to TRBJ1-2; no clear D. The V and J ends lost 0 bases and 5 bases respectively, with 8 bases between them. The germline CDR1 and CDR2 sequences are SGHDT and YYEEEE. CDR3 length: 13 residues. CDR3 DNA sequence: TGTGCCAGCAGCTTGGGTCACGTTTATGGCTACACCTTC. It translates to CASSLGHVYGYTF.

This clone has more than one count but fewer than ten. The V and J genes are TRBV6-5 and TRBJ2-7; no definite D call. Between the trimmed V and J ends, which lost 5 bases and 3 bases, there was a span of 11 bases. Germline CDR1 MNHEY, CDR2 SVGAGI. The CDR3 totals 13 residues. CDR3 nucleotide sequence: TGTGCCAGCAGTCGGACCGTTAACTACGAGCAGTACTTC. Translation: CASSRTVNYEQYF.

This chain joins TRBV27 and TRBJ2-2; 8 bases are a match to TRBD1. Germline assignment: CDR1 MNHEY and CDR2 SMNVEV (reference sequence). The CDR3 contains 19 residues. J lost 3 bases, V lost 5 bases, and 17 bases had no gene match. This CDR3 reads CASSLGQGPRPVDTGELFF. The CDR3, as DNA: TGTGCCAGCAGTCTCGGACAGGGACCCCGCCCCGTGGACACCGGGGAGCTGTTTTTT.

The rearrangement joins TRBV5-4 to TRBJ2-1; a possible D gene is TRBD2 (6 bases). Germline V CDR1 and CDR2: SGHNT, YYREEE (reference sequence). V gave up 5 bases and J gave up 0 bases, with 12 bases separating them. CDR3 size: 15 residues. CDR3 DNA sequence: TGTGCCAGCAGGGTAGCGGAAAGCTCCTACAATGAGCAGTTCTTC. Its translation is CASRVAESSYNEQFF.

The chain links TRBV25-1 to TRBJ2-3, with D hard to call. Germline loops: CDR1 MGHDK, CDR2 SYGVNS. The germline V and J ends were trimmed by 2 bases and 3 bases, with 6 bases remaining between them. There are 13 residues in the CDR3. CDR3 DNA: TGTGCCAGCAGTGAACCCCTGACAGATACGCAGTATTTT. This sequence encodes CASSEPLTDTQYF.

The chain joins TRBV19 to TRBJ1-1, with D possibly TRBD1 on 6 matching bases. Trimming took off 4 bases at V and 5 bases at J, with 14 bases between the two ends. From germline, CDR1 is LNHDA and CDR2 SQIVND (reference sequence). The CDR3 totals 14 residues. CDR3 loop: CASSTGTLPTEAFF. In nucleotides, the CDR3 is TGTGCCAGTAGTACCGGGACACTACCGACTGAAGCTTTCTTT.

In DNA form, the CDR3 reads TGTGCCAGTAGCTACGACCGATACCCCTACGAGCAGTACTTC. Its translation is CASSYDRYPYEQYF. V usage is TRBV19 and J usage is TRBJ2-7; D uncertain. The CDR3 runs to 14 residues. Germline CDR1 is LNHDA and CDR2 is SQIVND (reference sequence). Trimming took 6 bases from V and 2 from J, leaving 14 bases between them.

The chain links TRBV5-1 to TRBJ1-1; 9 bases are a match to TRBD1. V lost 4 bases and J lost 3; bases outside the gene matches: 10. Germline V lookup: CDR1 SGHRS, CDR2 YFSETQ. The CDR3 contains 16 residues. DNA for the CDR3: TGCGCCAGCAGCCTCGAACCGGGACAGGGTTACACTGAAGCTTTCTTT. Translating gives CASSLEPGQGYTEAFF.

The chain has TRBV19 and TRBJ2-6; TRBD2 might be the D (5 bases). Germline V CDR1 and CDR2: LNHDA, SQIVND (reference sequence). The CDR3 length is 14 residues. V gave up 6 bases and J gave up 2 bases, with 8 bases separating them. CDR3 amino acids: CASSSGAGANVLTF. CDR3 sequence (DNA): TGTGCCAGTAGCAGCGGAGCTGGGGCCAACGTCCTGACTTTC.

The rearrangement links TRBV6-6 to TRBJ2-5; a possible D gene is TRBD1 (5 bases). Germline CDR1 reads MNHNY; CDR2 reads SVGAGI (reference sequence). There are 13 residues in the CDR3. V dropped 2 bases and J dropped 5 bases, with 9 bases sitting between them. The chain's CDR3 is CASSYRKGETQYF. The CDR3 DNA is TGTGCCAGCAGTTACAGAAAGGGGGAGACCCAGTACTTC.

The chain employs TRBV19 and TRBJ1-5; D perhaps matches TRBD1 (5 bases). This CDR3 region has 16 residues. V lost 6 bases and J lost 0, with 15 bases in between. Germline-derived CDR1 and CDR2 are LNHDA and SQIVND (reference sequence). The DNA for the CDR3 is TGTGCCAGTAGCCAGCGGTTGGGGGATAGCAATCAGCCCCAGCATTTT. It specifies CASSQRLGDSNQPQHF.